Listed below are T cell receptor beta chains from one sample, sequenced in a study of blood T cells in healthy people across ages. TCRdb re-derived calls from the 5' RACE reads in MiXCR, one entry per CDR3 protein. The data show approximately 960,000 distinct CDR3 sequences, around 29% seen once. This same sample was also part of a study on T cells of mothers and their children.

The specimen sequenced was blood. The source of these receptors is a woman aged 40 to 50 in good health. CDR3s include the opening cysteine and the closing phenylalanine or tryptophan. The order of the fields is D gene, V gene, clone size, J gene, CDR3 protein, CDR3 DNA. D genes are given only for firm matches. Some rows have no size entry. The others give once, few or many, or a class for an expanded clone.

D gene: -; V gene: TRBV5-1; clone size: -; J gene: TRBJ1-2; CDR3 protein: CASSQSDRNPSYGYTF; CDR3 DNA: TGCGCCAGCAGCCAAAGTGACCGAAACCCAAGCTATGGCTACACCTTC
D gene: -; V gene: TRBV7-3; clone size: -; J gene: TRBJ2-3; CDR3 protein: CASSLGLQDTQYF; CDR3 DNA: TGTGCCAGCAGCTTAGGACTCCAGGATACGCAGTATTTT
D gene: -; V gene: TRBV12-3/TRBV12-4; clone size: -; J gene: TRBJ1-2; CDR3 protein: CASSFTGRRGKGDNGYTF; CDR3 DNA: TGTGCCAGCAGTTTTACCGGTCGACGGGGCAAGGGAGACAATGGCTACACCTTC
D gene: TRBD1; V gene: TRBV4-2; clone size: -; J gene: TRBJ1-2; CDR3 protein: CASSQEMGTGLYGYTF; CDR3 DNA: TGTGCCAGCAGCCAAGAGATGGGGACAGGCCTCTATGGCTACACCTTC
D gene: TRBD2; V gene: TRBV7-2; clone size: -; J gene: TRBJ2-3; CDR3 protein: CASSLSGGTDTDTQYF; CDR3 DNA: TGTGCCAGCAGCCTTAGCGGGGGGACGGACACAGATACGCAGTATTTT
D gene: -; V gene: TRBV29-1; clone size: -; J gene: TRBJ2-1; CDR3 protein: CSVERGFGQFF; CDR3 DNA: TGCAGCGTTGAAAGGGGATTTGGGCAGTTCTTC
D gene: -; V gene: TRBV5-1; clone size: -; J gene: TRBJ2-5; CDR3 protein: CASSPSDHGSPYNEQYF; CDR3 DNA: TGCGCCAGCAGCCCGTCCGACCACGGAAGCCCTTACAATGAGCAGTACTTC
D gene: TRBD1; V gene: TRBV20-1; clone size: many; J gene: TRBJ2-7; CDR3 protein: CSAIATGKNEQYF; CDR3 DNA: TGCAGTGCCATCGCGACAGGGAAGAACGAGCAGTACTTC
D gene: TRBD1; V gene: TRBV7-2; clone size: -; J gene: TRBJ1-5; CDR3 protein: CASSLDQGARQPQHF; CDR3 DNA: TGTGCCAGCAGCTTAGATCAGGGGGCTAGGCAGCCCCAGCATTTT
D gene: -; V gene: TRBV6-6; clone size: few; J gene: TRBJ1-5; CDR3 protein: CASSYHVGTSQPQHF; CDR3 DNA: TGTGCCAGCAGTTACCACGTTGGGACAAGTCAGCCCCAGCATTTT